This paragraph covers one T cell receptor (beta chain) sequence. Its antigen is not identified. This sample is drawn from a study of siplizumab effects on memory and regulatory T cells. Around 100,000 TCR templates per sample were sequenced. The repertoire was sequenced with immunoSEQ multiplex PCR; TCRdb's copy has only in-frame clones and lacks some. The table shows approximately 94,000 clones, with 94% occurring only once. Germline assignment: CDR1 SGHAT and CDR2 FQNNGV. V lost 2 bases and J lost 3; bases outside the gene matches: 10. The CDR3 runs 16 residues. Notes on the study in general: Proliferating CD4+ or CD8+ clones, roughly 75-96% of them, lacked an assignable naive or memory phenotype. Proliferating siplizumab-culture Tregs lacked confirmation of suppressive function. Alloreactive sequences that could be traced to unstimulated CD4+ memory cells showed a significant reduction under siplizumab.

Source material: non-Treg CD4+ T cells sorted from blood. This clonotype was obtained from a human donor in good health. The chain has TRBV11-2 and TRBJ2-7; 7 bases agree with TRBD2. CDR3 protein: CASSLKDVAGGYEQYF. The CDR3 DNA follows: TGTGCCAGCAGCTTAAAGGACGTAGCGGGTGGCTACGAGCAGTACTTC.